This T cell receptor beta chain was sequenced during a study of OX40 agonist ivuxolimab in advanced cancers. The data were produced by immunoSEQ multiplex PCR, yet TCRdb's version contains in-frame clones alone and is incomplete. This table holds some 85,000 clones, approximately 90% found once. Trimming stripped 5 bases from V and 7 bases from J, with 15 bases between. The germline V gene has CDR1 SGHTA and CDR2 FQGNSA. This CDR3 comprises 14 residues. The receptor was derived from an adult with an advanced solid tumor such as melanoma, head and neck, liver or kidney cancer. V and J are TRBV7-2 and TRBJ2-1; weak D call: TRBD2 (7 bases). The sample was CD4+ or CD8+ T cells sorted from blood, taken in a trial of the OX40 agonist ivuxolimab. This CDR3 is CASSVGHGRNEQFF. The DNA for the CDR3 is TGTGCCAGCAGCGTGGGACACGGGAGGAATGAGCAGTTCTTC. Drawing the rest from reference TRBV7-2 and TRBJ2-1, the complete variable domain is GAGVSQSPSNKVTEKGKDVELRCDPISGHTALYWYRQSLGQGLEFLIYFQGNSAPDKSGLPSDRFSAERTGGSVSTLTIQRTQQEDSAVYLCASSVGHGRNEQFFGPGTRLTVL.